The 7 T cell receptor beta chains below all came from one sample that was sequenced in a study of CD8 T cells in Susac syndrome. RNA in amounts of about 0.5 to 1 ug was reverse transcribed with random hexamers. In TCRdb, the immunoSEQ multiplex PCR reads were re-called with MiXCR into one record per CDR3 protein. The sample consists of around 180,000 distinct CDR3 sequences, approximately 94% of them appearing once. Sequencing was carried out using CD4+ T cells from PBMCs. The receptors stem from a human donor with multiple sclerosis.

The DNA of the CDR3 is TGTGCCAGCAGCACTCACCAGAGCATTGGGGAGCTGTTTTTT. It is translated as CASSTHQSIGELFF. The V and J genes are TRBV9 and TRBJ2-2; D is uncertain. The CDR3 length is 14 residues. V lost 4 bases and J lost 8, with 15 bases in between. Germline values: CDR1 SGDLS, CDR2 YYNGEE.

Only one count was recorded for this clonotype. The chain has TRBV20-1 and TRBJ2-3; 13 nucleotides match TRBD2. Germline CDR1 reads DFQATT; CDR2 reads SNEGSKA (reference sequence). The trim removed 6 bases at V and 5 bases at J, leaving 8 bases unmatched. This CDR3 contains 15 residues. The CDR3 bases are TGCAGTGCGGACCAGGGACTAGCGGGGAGAGATACGCAGTATTTT. It specifies CSADQGLAGRDTQYF.

The genes are TRBV13 and TRBJ2-1; 7 nucleotides match TRBD1. Losses at the gene ends were 1 base for V and 2 bases for J; bases not matched to a gene: 8. The CDR3 spans 17 residues. The germline CDR1 and CDR2 sequences are PRHDT and FYEKMQ (reference sequence). CDR3 bases: TGTGCCAGCAGCTTAGCTTACAGGGGTCCCCCCTACAATGAGCAGTTCTTC. Protein sequence: CASSLAYRGPPYNEQFF. The full variable domain, in which reference TRBV13 and TRBJ2-1 provide the parts outside the CDR3, is AAGVIQSPRHLIKEKRETATLKCYPIPRHDTVYWYQQGPGQDPQFLISFYEKMQSDKGSIPDRFSAQQFSDYHSELNMSSLELGDSALYFCASSLAYRGPPYNEQFFGPGTRLTVL.

V usage is TRBV30 and J usage is TRBJ1-6; 9 positions match TRBD1. Looked up from germline, CDR1 is GTSNPN and CDR2 is SVGIG (reference sequence). Trimming removed 2 bases from V and 14 bases from J; junction bases left unmatched: 4. This CDR3 contains 12 residues. The CDR3 nucleotides are TGTGCCTGGAGTATCGGACAGGGGACCCTCCACTTT. This sequence encodes CAWSIGQGTLHF.

The chain recombines TRBV6-5 with TRBJ1-1, with no clear D. Trimming took off 5 bases at V and 7 bases at J, with 14 bases between the two ends. The germline CDR1 and CDR2 sequences are MNHEY and SVGAGI. CDR3 length: 13 amino acids. CDR3 amino acids: CASSEGLEGEAFF. CDR3 bases: TGTGCCAGCAGTGAAGGATTGGAGGGTGAAGCTTTCTTT.

This chain links TRBV20-1 with TRBJ2-5, with D perhaps TRBD2 (5 bases). This CDR3 region has 13 residues. Deletions cut 6 bases from V and 6 bases from J, with 17 bases between. Germline V lookup: CDR1 DFQATT, CDR2 SNEGSKA (reference sequence). The CDR3 coding sequence is TGCAGTGCGCCGACCGGCGGGCTTCAGACCCAGTACTTC. Its protein product is CSAPTGGLQTQYF.

This clonotype occurred a few times. The genes are TRBV11-2 and TRBJ1-3; D remains unclear. The CDR3 contains 13 residues. Germline CDR1 reads SGHAT; CDR2 reads FQNNGV. V was cut by 4 bases and J by 8 bases, with 12 bases left in between. CDR3 in amino acids: CASSWKGTDTIYF. DNA of the CDR3: TGTGCCAGCAGCTGGAAGGGTACGGACACCATATATTTT.